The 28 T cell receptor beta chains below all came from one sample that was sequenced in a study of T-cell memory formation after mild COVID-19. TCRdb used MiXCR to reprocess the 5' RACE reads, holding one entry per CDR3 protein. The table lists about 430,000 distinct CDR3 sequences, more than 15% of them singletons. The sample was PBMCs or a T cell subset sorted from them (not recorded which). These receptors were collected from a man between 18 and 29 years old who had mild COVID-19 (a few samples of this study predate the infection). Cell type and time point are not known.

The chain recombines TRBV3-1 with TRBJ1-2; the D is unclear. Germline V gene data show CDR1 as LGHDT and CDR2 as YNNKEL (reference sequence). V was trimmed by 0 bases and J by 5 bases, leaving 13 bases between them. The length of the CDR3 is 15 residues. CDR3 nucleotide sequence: TGTGCCAGCAGCCAAGATTGGAAAACCCCTTATGGCTACACCTTC. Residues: CASSQDWKTPYGYTF.

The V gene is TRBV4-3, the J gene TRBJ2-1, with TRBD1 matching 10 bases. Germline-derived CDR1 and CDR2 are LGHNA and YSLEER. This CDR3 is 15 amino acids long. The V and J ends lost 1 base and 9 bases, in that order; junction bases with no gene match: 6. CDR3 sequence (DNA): TGCGCCAGCAGCCAAGTGACAGGGGGCCTGGGTGAGCAGTTCTTC. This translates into CASSQVTGGLGEQFF.

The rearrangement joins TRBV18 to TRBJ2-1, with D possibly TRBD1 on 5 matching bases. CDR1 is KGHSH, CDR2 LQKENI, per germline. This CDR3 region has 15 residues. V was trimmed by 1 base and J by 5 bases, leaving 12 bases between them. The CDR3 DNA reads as TGTGCCAGCTCACCACAGGCCAGGGCAGACAATGAGCAGTTCTTC. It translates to CASSPQARADNEQFF.

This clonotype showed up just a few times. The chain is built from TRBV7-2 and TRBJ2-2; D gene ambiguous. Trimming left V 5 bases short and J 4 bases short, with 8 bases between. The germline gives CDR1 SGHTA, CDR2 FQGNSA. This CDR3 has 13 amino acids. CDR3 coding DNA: TGTGCCAGCAGCCCCTTCCTCACCGGGGAGCTGTTTTTT. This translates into CASSPFLTGELFF.

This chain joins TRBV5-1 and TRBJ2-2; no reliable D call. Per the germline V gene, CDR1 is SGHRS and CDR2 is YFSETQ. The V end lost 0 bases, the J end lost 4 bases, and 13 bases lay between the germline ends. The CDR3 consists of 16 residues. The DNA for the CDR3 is TGCGCCAGCAGCTTGGCCAGGCACGGAACCACCGGGGAGCTGTTTTTT. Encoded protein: CASSLARHGTTGELFF.

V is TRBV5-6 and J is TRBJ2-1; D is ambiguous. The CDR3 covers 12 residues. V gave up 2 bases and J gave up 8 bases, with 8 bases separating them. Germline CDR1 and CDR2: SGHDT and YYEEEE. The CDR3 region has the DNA TGTGCCAGCAGCTTCCGGCACCATGAGCAGTTCTTC. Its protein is CASSFRHHEQFF.

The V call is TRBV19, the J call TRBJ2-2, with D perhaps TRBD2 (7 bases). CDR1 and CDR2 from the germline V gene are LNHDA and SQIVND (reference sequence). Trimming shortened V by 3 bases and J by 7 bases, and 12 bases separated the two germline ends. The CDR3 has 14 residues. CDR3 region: CASSMGGQLGELFF. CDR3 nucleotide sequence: TGTGCCAGTAGTATGGGGGGGCAACTCGGGGAGCTGTTTTTT.

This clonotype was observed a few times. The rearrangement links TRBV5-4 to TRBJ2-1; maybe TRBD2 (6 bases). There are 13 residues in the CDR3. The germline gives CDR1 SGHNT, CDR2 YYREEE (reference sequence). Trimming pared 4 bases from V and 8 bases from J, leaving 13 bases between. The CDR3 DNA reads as TGTGCCAGCAGCCGGACTAACCTGGATGAGCAGTTCTTC. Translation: CASSRTNLDEQFF. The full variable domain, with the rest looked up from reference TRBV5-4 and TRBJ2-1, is ETGVTQSPTHLIKTRGQQVTLRCSSQSGHNTVSWYQQALGQGPQFIFQYYREEENGRGNFPPRFSGLQFPNYSSELNVNALELDDSALYLCASSRTNLDEQFFGPGTRLTVL.

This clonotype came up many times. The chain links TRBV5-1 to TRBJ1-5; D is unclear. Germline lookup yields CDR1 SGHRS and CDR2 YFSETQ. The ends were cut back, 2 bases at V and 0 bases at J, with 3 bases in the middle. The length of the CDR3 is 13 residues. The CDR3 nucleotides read TGCGCCAGCAGCTTCGATAGCAATCAGCCCCAGCATTTT. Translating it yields CASSFDSNQPQHF.

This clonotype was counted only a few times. The CDR3 loop reads CSVPVRGHEQYF. The CDR3 region has the DNA TGCAGCGTTCCAGTCAGGGGTCACGAGCAGTACTTC. The V call is TRBV29-1, the J call TRBJ2-7; D perhaps matches TRBD1 (6 bases). This CDR3 contains 12 residues. Germline CDR1 reads SQVTM; CDR2 reads ANQGSEA. With 5 bases removed from V and 5 bases from J, the gap between germline ends came to 13 bases.

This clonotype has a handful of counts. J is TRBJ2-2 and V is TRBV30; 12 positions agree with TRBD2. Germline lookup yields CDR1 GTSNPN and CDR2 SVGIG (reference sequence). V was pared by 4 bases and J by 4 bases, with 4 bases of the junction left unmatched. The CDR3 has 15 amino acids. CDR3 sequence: CAWIGLAGLTGELFF. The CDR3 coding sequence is TGTGCCTGGATCGGACTAGCGGGGCTCACCGGGGAGCTGTTTTTT.

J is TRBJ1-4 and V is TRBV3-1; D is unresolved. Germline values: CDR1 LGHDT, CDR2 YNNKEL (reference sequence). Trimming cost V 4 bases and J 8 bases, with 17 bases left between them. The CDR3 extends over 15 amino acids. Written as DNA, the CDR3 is TGTGCCAGCAGCCCCTGGACTGGCCACGGCGAAAAACTGTTTTTT. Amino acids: CASSPWTGHGEKLFF. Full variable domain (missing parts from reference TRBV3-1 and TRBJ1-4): DTAVSQTPKYLVTQMGNDKSIKCEQNLGHDTMYWYKQDSKKFLKIMFSYNNKELIINETVPNRFSPKSPDKAHLNLHINSLELGDSAVYFCASSPWTGHGEKLFFGSGTQLSVL.

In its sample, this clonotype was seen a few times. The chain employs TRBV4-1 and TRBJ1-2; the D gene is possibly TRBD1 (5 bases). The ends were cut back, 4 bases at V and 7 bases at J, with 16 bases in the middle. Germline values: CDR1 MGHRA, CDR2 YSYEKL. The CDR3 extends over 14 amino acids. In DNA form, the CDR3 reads TGCGCCAGCAGCCTCGGGACCCCACTCTCTGGCTACACCTTC. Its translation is CASSLGTPLSGYTF.

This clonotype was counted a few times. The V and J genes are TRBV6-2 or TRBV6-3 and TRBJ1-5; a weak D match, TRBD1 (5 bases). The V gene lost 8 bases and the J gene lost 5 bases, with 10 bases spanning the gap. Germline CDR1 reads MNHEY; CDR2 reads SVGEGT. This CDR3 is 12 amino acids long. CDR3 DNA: TGTGCCAGCGGGACGGGGGATCAGCCCCAGCATTTT. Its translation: CASGTGDQPQHF.

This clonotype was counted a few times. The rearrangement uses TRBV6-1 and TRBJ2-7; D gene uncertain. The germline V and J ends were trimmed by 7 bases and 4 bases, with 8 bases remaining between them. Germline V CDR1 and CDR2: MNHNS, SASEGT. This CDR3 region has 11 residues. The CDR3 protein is CASTGVYEQYV. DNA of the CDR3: TGTGCCAGCACTGGGGTGTACGAGCAGTACGTC.

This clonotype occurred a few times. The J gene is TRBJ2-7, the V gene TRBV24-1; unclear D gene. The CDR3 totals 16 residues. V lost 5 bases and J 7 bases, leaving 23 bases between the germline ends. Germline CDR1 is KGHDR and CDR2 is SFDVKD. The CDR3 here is CATSAVRTVGWYEQYV. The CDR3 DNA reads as TGTGCCACCAGTGCCGTCAGGACGGTGGGTTGGTATGAGCAGTACGTC.

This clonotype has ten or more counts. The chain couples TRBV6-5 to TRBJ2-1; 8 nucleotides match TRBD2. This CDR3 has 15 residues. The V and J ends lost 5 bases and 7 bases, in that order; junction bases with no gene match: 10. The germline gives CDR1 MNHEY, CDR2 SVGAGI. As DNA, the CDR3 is TGTGCCAGCAGTCAAGGGACTAGTCGAGGGAATGAGCAGTTCTTC. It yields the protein CASSQGTSRGNEQFF.

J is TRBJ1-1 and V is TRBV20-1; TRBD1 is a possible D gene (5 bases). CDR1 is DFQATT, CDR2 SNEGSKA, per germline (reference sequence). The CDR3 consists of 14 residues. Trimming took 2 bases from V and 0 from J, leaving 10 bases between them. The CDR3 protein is CSARTRDLNTEAFF. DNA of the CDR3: TGCAGTGCTAGAACTCGGGACCTGAACACTGAAGCTTTCTTT.

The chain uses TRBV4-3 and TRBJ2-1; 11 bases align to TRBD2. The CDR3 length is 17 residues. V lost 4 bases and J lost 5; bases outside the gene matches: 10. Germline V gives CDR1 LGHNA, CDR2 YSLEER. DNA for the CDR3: TGCGCCAGCAGCCCCTCTTCTAGCGGGGGGACCCACAATGAGCAGTTCTTC. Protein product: CASSPSSSGGTHNEQFF.

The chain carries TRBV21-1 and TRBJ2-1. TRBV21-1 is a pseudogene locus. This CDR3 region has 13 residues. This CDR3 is CASSEDRNNEQFF. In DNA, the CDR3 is TGTGCCAGCAGCGAAGACAGAAACAATGAGCAGTTCTTC.

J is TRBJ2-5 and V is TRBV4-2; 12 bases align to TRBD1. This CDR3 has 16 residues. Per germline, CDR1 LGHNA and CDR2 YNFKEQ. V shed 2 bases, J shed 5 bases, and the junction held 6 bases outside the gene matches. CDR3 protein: CASSQTGQGAGETQYF. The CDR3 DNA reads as TGTGCCAGCAGCCAAACGGGACAGGGGGCAGGGGAGACCCAGTACTTC.

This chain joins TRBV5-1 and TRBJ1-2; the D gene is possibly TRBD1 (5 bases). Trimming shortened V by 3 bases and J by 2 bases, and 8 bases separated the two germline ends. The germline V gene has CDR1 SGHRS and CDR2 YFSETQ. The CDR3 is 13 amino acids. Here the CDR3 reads CASSSAGNYGYTF. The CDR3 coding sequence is TGCGCCAGCAGCTCGGCAGGGAACTATGGCTACACCTTC.

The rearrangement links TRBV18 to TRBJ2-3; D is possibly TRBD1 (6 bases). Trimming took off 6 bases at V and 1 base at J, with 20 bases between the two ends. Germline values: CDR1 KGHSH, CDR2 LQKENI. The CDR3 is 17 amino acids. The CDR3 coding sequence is TGTGCCAGCTCCCAGACAGGCGACCCGCATCGCACAGATACGCAGTATTTT. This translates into CASSQTGDPHRTDTQYF. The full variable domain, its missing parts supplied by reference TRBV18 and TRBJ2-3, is NAGVMQNPRHLVRRRGQEARLRCSPMKGHSHVYWYRQLPEEGLKFMVYLQKENIIDESGMPKERFSAEFPKEGPSILRIQQVVRGDSAAYFCASSQTGDPHRTDTQYFGPGTRLTVL.

The CDR3 is CASSFLAGNTGELFF. CDR3 sequence (DNA): TGTGCCAGCAGTTTTCTAGCGGGTAACACCGGGGAGCTGTTTTTT. The chain uses TRBV6-5 and TRBJ2-2; 8 nucleotides agree with TRBD2. The ends lost 4 bases at V and 2 bases at J; junction bases unmatched: 3. The CDR3 consists of 15 residues. Germline V gene data show CDR1 as MNHEY and CDR2 as SVGAGI.

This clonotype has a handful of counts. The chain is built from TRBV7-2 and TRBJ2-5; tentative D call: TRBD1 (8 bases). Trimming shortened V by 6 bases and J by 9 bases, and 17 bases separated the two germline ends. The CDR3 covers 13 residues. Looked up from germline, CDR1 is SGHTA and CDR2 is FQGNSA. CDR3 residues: CASSPRTGRAQYF. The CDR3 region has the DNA TGTGCCAGCAGTCCTAGGACAGGGAGGGCCCAGTACTTC.

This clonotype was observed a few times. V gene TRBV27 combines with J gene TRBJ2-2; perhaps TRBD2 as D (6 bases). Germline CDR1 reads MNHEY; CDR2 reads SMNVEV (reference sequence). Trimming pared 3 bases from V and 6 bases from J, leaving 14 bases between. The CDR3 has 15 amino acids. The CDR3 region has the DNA TGTGCCAGCAGTTTGATCAGGGAGGTAGCCGGGGAGCTGTTTTTT. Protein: CASSLIREVAGELFF.

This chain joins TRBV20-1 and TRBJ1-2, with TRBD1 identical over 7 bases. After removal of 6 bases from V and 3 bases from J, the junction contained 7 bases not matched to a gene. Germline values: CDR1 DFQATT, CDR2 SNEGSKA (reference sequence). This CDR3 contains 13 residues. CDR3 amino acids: CSARDRRDYGYTF. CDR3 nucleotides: TGCAGTGCCCGGGACAGAAGAGACTATGGCTACACCTTC.

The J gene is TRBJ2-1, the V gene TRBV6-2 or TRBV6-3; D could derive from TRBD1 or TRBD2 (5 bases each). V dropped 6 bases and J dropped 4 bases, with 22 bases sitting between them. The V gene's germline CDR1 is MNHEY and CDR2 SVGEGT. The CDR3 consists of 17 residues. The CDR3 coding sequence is TGTGCCAGCAGCCCTCTCCCGGGGACGGGGCCTTACAATGAGCAGTTCTTC. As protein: CASSPLPGTGPYNEQFF.